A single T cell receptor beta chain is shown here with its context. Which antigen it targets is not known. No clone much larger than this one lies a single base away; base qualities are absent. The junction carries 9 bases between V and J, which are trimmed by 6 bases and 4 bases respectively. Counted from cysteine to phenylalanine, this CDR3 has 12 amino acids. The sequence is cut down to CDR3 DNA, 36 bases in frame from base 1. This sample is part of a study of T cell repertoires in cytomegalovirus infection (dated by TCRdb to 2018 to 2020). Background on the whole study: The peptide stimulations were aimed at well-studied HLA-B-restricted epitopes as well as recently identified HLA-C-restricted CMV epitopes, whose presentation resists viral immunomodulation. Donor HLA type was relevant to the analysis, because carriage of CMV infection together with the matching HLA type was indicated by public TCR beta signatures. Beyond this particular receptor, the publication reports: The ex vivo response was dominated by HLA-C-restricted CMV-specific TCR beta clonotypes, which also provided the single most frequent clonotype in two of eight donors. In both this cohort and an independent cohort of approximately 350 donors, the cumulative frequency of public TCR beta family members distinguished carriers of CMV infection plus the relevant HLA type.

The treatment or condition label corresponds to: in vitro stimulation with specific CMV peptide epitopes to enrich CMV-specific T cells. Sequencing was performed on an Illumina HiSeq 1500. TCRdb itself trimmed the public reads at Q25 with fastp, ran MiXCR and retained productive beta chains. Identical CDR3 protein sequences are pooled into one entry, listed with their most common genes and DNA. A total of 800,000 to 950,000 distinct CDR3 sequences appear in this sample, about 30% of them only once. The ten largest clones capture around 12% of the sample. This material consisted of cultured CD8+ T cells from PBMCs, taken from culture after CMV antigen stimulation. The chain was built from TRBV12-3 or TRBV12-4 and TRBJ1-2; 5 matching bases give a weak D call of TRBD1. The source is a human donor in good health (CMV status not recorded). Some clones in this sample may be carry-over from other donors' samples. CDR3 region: CASRIDSYGYTF. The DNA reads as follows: TGTGCCAGCAGAATTGACAGCTATGGCTACACCTTC.